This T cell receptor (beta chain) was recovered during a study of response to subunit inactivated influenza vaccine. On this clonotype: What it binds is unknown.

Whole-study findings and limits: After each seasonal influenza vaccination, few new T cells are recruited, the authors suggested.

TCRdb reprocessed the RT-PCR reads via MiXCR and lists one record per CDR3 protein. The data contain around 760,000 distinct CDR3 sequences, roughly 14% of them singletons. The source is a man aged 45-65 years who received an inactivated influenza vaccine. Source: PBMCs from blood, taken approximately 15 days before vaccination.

The CDR3 here is CATSRGAGTLSSGNTIYF. The CDR3 coding sequence is TGTGCCACCAGCAGAGGTGCAGGGACCCTAAGCTCTGGAAACACCATATATTTT. The V and J genes are TRBV15 and TRBJ1-3; TRBD1 might be the D (5 bases). This CDR3 spans 18 amino acids. CDR1 and CDR2 (germline): LNHNV, YYDKDF (reference sequence). V lost 1 base and J 0 bases, leaving 16 bases between the germline ends.